This is a list of T cell receptor beta chains from one sample in a study of blood T cells in healthy people across ages. TCRdb analysed the 5' RACE reads with MiXCR anew, one entry per CDR3 protein. The sample holds about 1,500,000 distinct CDR3 sequences; 28% are singletons and the top ten take 7.7%. The sequencing sample was made of blood. The receptors were sampled from a woman aged 30 to 39 in good health. Both conserved end residues are part of each CDR3. Clone size is stated in some rows and not others, as once, few, many or a class when expanded.

CDR3	V	size	J
CASKWPNQPQHF	TRBV19	.	TRBJ1-5
CSVEEGRVEQYF	TRBV29-1	many	TRBJ2-7
CATSRADRNNEQFF	TRBV15	few	TRBJ2-1
CASLSGGATDIQYF	TRBV6-1	.	TRBJ2-4
CASSPTTGVNEQYF	TRBV18	few	.
CSVVGNMNTEAFF	TRBV29-1	.	TRBJ1-1
CASSPGAAGYTF	TRBV7-2	many	TRBJ1-2
CSGRGGANTEAFF	TRBV29-1	.	TRBJ1-1
CASRVVTDSPLHF	TRBV6-1	.	TRBJ1-6
CASSPGGAFANVLTF	TRBV4-1	.	TRBJ2-6
CASSPRQTVGSSPLHF	TRBV18	.	TRBJ1-6
CASGLWTGSTDTQYF	TRBV5-1	.	TRBJ2-3
CASSPGTSGARGTQYF	TRBV28	few	TRBJ2-3
CASSLGPRTEAFF	TRBV7-2	.	TRBJ1-1
CASSYREGNQPQHF	TRBV12-3/TRBV12-4	.	TRBJ1-5
CASSTRPLHEQYF	TRBV5-6	few	TRBJ2-7
CSVVGGSNQPQHF	TRBV29-1	.	TRBJ1-5
CASRRGGDSNQPQHF	TRBV2	.	TRBJ1-5
CASSPQTSGKINEQFF	TRBV7-6	few	TRBJ2-1
CASREGQGGQPQHF	TRBV6-5	many	TRBJ1-5
CSASKRALYEQYF	TRBV20-1	few	TRBJ2-7
CASGYVATSGYEQYF	TRBV6-2/TRBV6-3	.	TRBJ2-7
CASDLAGETQYF	TRBV5-6	.	TRBJ2-5
CATSDLGDSLTGELFF	TRBV24-1	.	TRBJ2-2
CASSFGTGREKLFF	TRBV5-1	many	TRBJ1-4
CAIRDSIYDEQYF	TRBV10-3	many	TRBJ2-7
CASSLAPTAHTEAFF	TRBV12-3/TRBV12-4	.	TRBJ1-1
CASSSAPGGRETQYF	TRBV5-1	.	TRBJ2-5
CASRPAGVGDNEQFF	TRBV11-2	.	TRBJ2-1
CASSYSLAGGLNEQYF	TRBV6-2/TRBV6-3	many	TRBJ2-7
CASSLGTSGGISYEQYF	TRBV7-9	.	TRBJ2-7
CAIKASGIPSNEQFF	TRBV10-3	many	TRBJ2-1
CASSRVGTHEQYF	TRBV2	.	.
CASSLDHPNEQFF	TRBV7-2	.	TRBJ2-1
CSARSGPLVEQFF	TRBV20-1	few	TRBJ2-1
CSVEGGRLSGGPGGTQYF	TRBV29-1	.	TRBJ2-3
CASSGRQGATEEQYF	TRBV5-1	.	TRBJ2-5
CASSRSRFPSTDTQYF	TRBV6-5	many	TRBJ2-3
CASSLMEGSDTQYF	TRBV7-3	few	TRBJ2-3
CASSPYGGGRNAQYF	TRBV7-6	few	TRBJ2-7